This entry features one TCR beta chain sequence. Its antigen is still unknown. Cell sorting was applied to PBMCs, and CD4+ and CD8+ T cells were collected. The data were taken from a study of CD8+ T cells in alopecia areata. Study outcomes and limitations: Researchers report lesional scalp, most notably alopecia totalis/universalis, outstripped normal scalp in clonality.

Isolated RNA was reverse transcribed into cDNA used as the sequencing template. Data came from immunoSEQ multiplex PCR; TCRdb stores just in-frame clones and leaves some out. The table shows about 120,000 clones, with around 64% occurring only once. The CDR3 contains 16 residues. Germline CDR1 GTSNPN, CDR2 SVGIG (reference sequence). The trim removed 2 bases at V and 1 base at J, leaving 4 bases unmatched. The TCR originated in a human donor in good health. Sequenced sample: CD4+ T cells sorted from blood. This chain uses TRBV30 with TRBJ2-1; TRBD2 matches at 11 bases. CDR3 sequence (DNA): TGTGCCTGGAGTCCGGGACTAGCGGAGTCCTACAATGAGCAGTTCTTC. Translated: CAWSPGLAESYNEQFF.